The source of this T cell receptor (beta chain) is a study of T cell responses to AZD1222 COVID-19 vaccine. Study outcomes and limitations: At study baseline, merely several AZD1222 recipients were seropositive.

Generated by immunoSEQ multiplex PCR, the TCRdb table keeps only in-frame clones and is missing some. This table holds about 120,000 clones, around nine tenths found once. A note on this clone: Antigen unknown.

The V and J ends lost 2 bases and 6 bases respectively, with 10 bases between them. Germline V gives CDR1 LGHDT, CDR2 YNNKEL (reference sequence). The CDR3 extends over 14 amino acids. The sequencing here drew on peripheral blood, taken on day 0 of AZD1222 vaccination. This receptor was taken from an adult in good health. The chain couples TRBV3-1 (or the pseudogene TRBV3-2) to TRBJ1-4; TRBD1 might be the D (5 bases). The CDR3 DNA sequence: TGTGCCAGCAGCCAATCCGGGGGGGATGAAAAACTGTTTTTT. Its protein product is CASSQSGGDEKLFF.